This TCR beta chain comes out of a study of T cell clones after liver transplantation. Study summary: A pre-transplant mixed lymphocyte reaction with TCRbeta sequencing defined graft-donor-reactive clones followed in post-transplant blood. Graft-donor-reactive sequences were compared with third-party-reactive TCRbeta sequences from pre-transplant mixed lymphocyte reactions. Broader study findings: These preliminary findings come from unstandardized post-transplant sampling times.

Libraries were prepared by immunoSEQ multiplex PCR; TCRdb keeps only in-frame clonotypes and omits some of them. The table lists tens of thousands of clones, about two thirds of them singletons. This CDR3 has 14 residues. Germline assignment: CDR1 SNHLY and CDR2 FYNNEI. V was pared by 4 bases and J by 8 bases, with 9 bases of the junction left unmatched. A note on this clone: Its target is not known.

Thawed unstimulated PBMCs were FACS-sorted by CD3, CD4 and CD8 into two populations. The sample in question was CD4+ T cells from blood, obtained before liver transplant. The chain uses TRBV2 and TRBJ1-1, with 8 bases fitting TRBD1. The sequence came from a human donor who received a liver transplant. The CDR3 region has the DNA TGTGCCAGCAGTGCTAGGACAGGGACGTTAGAAGCTTTCTTT. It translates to CASSARTGTLEAFF.